Given below is one TCR beta chain in context. In the original analysis: It was from reference gene primer amplification that nucleated cell counts were estimated. TCRdb keeps only in-frame clones here, not all; method: immunoSEQ multiplex PCR. That table is the source of V, J and clone size, and D and trimming were worked out from the DNA. The data hold around 280,000 clones, with 90% observed a single time. This entry comes from a study of blood T cell repertoires in COVID-19. The CDR3 spans 14 residues. Per germline, CDR1 GTSNPN and CDR2 SVGIG (reference sequence). V was clipped by 1 base and J by 5 bases, with 12 bases between them.

V gene TRBV30 combines with J gene TRBJ1-5; D uncertain. The source material was PBMCs or T cells enriched from blood (not recorded which). This TCR derives from a woman in her late teens or twenties with acute COVID-19. CDR3 loop: CAWSGPRFDQPQHF. For the CDR3, the DNA is TGTGCCTGGAGTGGCCCACGGTTCGATCAGCCCCAGCATTTT.